This T cell receptor (beta chain) is drawn from a study of regulatory T cells in long-lasting Graves disease. Regarding time point: persistent/refractory GD, antithyroid drugs over 5 years with positive TRAb. PBMC-extracted RNA yielded the TCR library. Library construction for TCR beta used iRepertoire HTBI primers and Arm-PCR of CDR3 regions. TCRdb re-called the multiplex PCR reads with MiXCR, one entry per CDR3 protein. Of 400,000 to 500,000 distinct CDR3 sequences in the sample, about 22% are singletons; the top ten hold over 6%. This clonotype occurred a few times. This sequence originates from a female donor with Graves disease. The starting material was peripheral blood mononuclear cells (PBMCs), obtained when the disease was refractory, from a patient treated with antithyroid drugs.

The DNA of the CDR3 is TGCAGCGCCGACAGGGGAGGTACTGAAGCTTTCTTT. Translating gives CSADRGGTEAFF. This chain joins TRBV29-1 and TRBJ1-1; 8 positions match TRBD1. Germline CDR1 reads SQVTM; CDR2 reads ANQGSEA. The CDR3 covers 12 residues. The trim removed 7 bases at V and 5 bases at J, leaving 6 bases unmatched.